Each of the 19 T cell receptor beta chains below was sequenced from the same sample in a study of breast tumors, draining lymph nodes, adjacent tissues. A single record per CDR3 protein comes from TCRdb applying MiXCR to the multiplex PCR reads. The data contain approximately 120,000 distinct CDR3 sequences, about 20% of them singletons. The lymph nodes were axillary draining lymph nodes from breast cancer patients. Sequenced input: axillary lymph node tissue. Receptors were obtained from a female donor with breast cancer. Some clones in this sample may be carry-over from other donors' samples.

The sample holds many counts of this clonotype. This chain joins TRBV27 and TRBJ2-3; 10 bases are a match to TRBD1. V dropped 10 bases and J dropped 6; count of bases not matched to a gene: 10. Germline CDR1 and CDR2: MNHEY and SMNVEV (reference sequence). The CDR3 spans 14 residues. CDR3 sequence reads: CAIDRQGARDTQYF. CDR3 in DNA: TGTGCCATCGACCGACAGGGGGCACGGGATACGCAGTATTTT.

This clonotype has ten or more counts. The rearrangement joins TRBV5-5 to TRBJ1-2; D is possibly TRBD1 (5 bases). Per germline, CDR1 SGHKS and CDR2 YYEKEE (reference sequence). Trimming took 4 bases from V and 5 from J, leaving 12 bases between them. The CDR3 contains 13 residues. CDR3 residues: CASSGGTTYGYTF. The CDR3 bases are TGTGCCAGCAGCGGGGGTACAACGTATGGCTACACCTTC.

This clonotype was seen at least ten times. The V and J genes are TRBV6-5 and TRBJ1-3; TRBD1 might be the D (5 bases). Germline V CDR1 and CDR2: MNHEY, SVGAGI. The V end was cut by 6 bases, the J end by 1 base, with 22 bases between. The CDR3 is made up of 18 amino acids. This chain's CDR3 is CASSPPLKGLGSGNTIYF. The CDR3 DNA follows: TGTGCCAGCAGCCCCCCATTGAAGGGGCTTGGATCTGGAAACACCATATATTTT.

This clonotype was counted ten times or more. The V call is TRBV29-1, the J call TRBJ2-3, with D perhaps given as TRBD1 or TRBD2 (5 bases each). CDR3 length: 15 amino acids. The germline gives CDR1 SQVTM, CDR2 ANQGSEA. Trimming pared 3 bases from V and 0 bases from J, leaving 13 bases between. The chain's CDR3 is CSVDFSWGSTDTQYF. CDR3 nucleotide sequence: TGCAGCGTTGATTTTAGTTGGGGGAGCACAGATACGCAGTATTTT.

This clonotype appeared many times. The chain couples TRBV9 to TRBJ2-1; 7 nucleotides agree with TRBD2. The CDR3 totals 17 residues. Per the germline V gene, CDR1 is SGDLS and CDR2 is YYNGEE. V gave up 3 bases and J gave up 0 bases; unmatched junction bases: 9. The CDR3 bases are TGTGCCAGCAGCGCAAGGACTAGAACGAGCTCCTACAATGAGCAGTTCTTC. Translating it yields CASSARTRTSSYNEQFF.

Note on this clonotype: Since a much larger clone is just one base distant, this may be a read error. V and J are TRBV10-3 and TRBJ1-3; tentative D call: TRBD1 (5 bases). The CDR3 loop spans 13 amino acids. Looked up from germline, CDR1 is ENHRY and CDR2 is SYGVKD. Written as DNA, the CDR3 is TGTGCCTTCCGACAGTACTCTGGAACCACCATATATTTT. This gives the protein CAFRQYSGTTIYF.

This clonotype was seen many times. The chain is built from TRBV2 and TRBJ1-3; D gene uncertain. Trimming stripped 4 bases from V and 0 bases from J, with 4 bases between. The V gene's germline CDR1 is SNHLY and CDR2 FYNNEI. There are 13 residues in the CDR3. DNA of the CDR3: TGTGCCAGCAGTGTCAGCTCTGGAAACACCATATATTTT. Its protein is CASSVSSGNTIYF.

This clonotype was counted once. This may come from a read error, since a much larger clone is one base off. The chain has TRBV6-1 and TRBJ2-1; D remains unclear. The CDR3 loop spans 15 amino acids. CDR1 and CDR2 (germline): MNHNS, SASEGT. CDR3 sequence (DNA): TGTGCCAGCGTTCCTCGACTCGCAGGCTACAATGAGCGGTTCTTC. Its translation is CASVPRLAGYNERFF.

At least ten counts were recorded for this clonotype. The J gene is TRBJ2-7, the V gene TRBV6-2 or TRBV6-3, with D hard to call. This CDR3 has 11 amino acids. The germline V and J ends were trimmed by 5 bases and 6 bases, with 8 bases remaining between them. In germline, CDR1 is MNHEY, CDR2 SVGEGT. CDR3 protein: CASSRTGEQYF. The CDR3 region has the DNA TGTGCCAGCAGTCGTACTGGCGAGCAGTACTTC.

This clonotype was counted ten times or more. The J gene is TRBJ2-7, the V gene TRBV13; unclear D gene. The CDR3 is 14 amino acids. CDR1 is PRHDT, CDR2 FYEKMQ, per germline (reference sequence). V gave up 5 bases and J gave up 5 bases, with 16 bases separating them. CDR3 nucleotides: TGTGCCAGCAGCCCATTCCAGAGTACCAACGAGCAGTACTTC. It is translated as CASSPFQSTNEQYF.

This clonotype showed up many times. The chain recombines TRBV9 with TRBJ2-3; tentatively, D is TRBD2 (6 bases). V was cut by 4 bases and J by 2 bases, with 20 bases left in between. Germline V lookup: CDR1 SGDLS, CDR2 YYNGEE. This CDR3 is built from 17 residues. The CDR3 region has the DNA TGTGCCAGCAGCCCCCAGATGGCGGGACCCCCCACAGATACGCAGTATTTT. Amino acids: CASSPQMAGPPTDTQYF.

This clonotype was seen at least ten times. V gene TRBV5-1 combines with J gene TRBJ1-2, with D hard to call. The CDR3 contains 13 residues. With 6 bases removed from V and 2 bases from J, the gap between germline ends came to 11 bases. Germline CDR1 SGHRS, CDR2 YFSETQ. The CDR3 DNA reads as TGCGCCAGCACCCCTTTGGGGAACTATGGCTACACCTTC. It is translated as CASTPLGNYGYTF.

This clonotype has at least ten counts. The chain joins TRBV24-1 to TRBJ1-5; D gene uncertain. In germline, CDR1 is KGHDR, CDR2 SFDVKD. V lost 3 bases, J lost 4 bases, and 18 bases lay in between. The CDR3 length is 17 residues. CDR3 in DNA: TGTGCCACCAGTGATGGAAGTCGAGACACCAATAATCAGCCCCAGCATTTT. Amino acid sequence: CATSDGSRDTNNQPQHF.

This clonotype was recorded once. V and J are TRBV4-1 and TRBJ1-3; D unresolved. CDR1 MGHRA and CDR2 YSYEKL come from the germline V gene. V shed 1 base and J shed 1 base, with 11 bases lying between them. This CDR3 has 16 amino acids. The CDR3 nucleotides read TGCGCCAGCAGCCAAGTTTGGGCGGAGTCTGGAAACACCATATATTTT. Residues: CASSQVWAESGNTIYF.

As regards this clonotype: A read error is possible here, since a much larger clone lies one base away. V is TRBV6-5 and J is TRBJ2-7; D remains unclear. Trimming shortened V by 5 bases and J by 6 bases, and 8 bases separated the two germline ends. Germline V CDR1 and CDR2: MNHEY, SVGAGI. The CDR3 consists of 11 residues. CDR3 sequence: CASSPFGEQYF. As DNA, the CDR3 is TGTGCCAGCAGTCCCTTCGGCGAGCAGTACTTC.

The CDR3 DNA sequence: TGCAGTGCTAGTTATGGGCAGAACACTGAAGCTTTCTTT. Its translation: CSASYGQNTEAFF. The chain recombines TRBV20-1 with TRBJ1-1; unclear D gene. Trimming pared 3 bases from V and 1 base from J, leaving 9 bases between. Germline V lookup: CDR1 DFQATT, CDR2 SNEGSKA (reference sequence). The CDR3 has 13 residues.

This clonotype has at least ten counts. The rearrangement uses TRBV6-1 and TRBJ2-3; D is unresolved. The CDR3 loop spans 13 amino acids. CDR1 MNHNS and CDR2 SASEGT come from the germline V gene. With 2 bases removed from V and 6 bases from J, the gap between germline ends came to 9 bases. DNA of the CDR3: TGTGCCAGCAGTGAACAAAGGTTGGATACGCAGTATTTT. Translating gives CASSEQRLDTQYF.

At least ten counts were recorded for this clonotype. CDR3 sequence: CASSYTGQDQETQYF. DNA for the CDR3: TGTGCCAGCAGTTACACGGGACAGGACCAAGAGACCCAGTACTTC. This chain connects TRBV6-5 to TRBJ2-5, with 8 nucleotides matching TRBD1. V shed 2 bases, J shed 0 bases, and the junction held 2 bases outside the gene matches. The CDR3 consists of 15 residues. Per the germline V gene, CDR1 is MNHEY and CDR2 is SVGAGI.

The table lists this clonotype with many counts. The gene calls are TRBV24-1 and TRBJ2-1, with 9 bases lining up with TRBD2. The germline gives CDR1 KGHDR, CDR2 SFDVKD. V shed 2 bases, J shed 4 bases, and the junction held 5 bases outside the gene matches. The CDR3 covers 16 residues. This CDR3 is CATSDYSGSGYNEQFF. The CDR3, as DNA: TGTGCCACCAGTGATTATAGCGGGAGCGGTTACAATGAGCAGTTCTTC.